The clone carrying this T cell receptor beta chain was recorded once. The data were produced by immunoSEQ multiplex PCR, yet TCRdb's version contains in-frame clones alone and is incomplete. This table has approximately 130,000 clones, around 90% appearing once. These data are taken from a study of T cell responses to AZD1222 COVID-19 vaccine. The CDR3 is 14 residues long. Germline-derived CDR1 and CDR2 are SGHVS and FNYEAQ. V was pared by 4 bases and J by 3 bases, with 3 bases of the junction left unmatched. The rearrangement links TRBV7-6 to TRBJ1-5, with TRBD1 matching 7 bases. Sequenced material: peripheral blood, taken 28 days after the second dose of the MenACWY control vaccine. The sequence was collected from an adult who received the MenACWY meningococcal vaccine as a control. This CDR3 is CASSSGTVNQPQHF. CDR3 coding DNA: TGTGCCAGCAGCTCAGGGACAGTCAATCAGCCCCAGCATTTT.